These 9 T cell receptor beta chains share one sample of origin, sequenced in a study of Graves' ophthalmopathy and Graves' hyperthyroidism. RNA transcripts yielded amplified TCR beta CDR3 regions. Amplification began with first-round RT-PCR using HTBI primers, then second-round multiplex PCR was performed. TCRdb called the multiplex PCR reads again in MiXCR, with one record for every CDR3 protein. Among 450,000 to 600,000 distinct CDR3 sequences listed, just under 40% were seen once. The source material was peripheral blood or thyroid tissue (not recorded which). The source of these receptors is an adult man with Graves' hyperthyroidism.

The CDR3 DNA sequence: TGTGCCAGCGTTGCCAGGGACGTTAATTCACCCCTCCACTTT. This gives the protein CASVARDVNSPLHF. V and J are TRBV2 and TRBJ1-6; tentative D call: TRBD1 (5 bases). There are 14 residues in the CDR3. The germline gives CDR1 SNHLY, CDR2 FYNNEI. Between the trimmed V and J ends, which lost 8 bases and 6 bases, there was a span of 14 bases.

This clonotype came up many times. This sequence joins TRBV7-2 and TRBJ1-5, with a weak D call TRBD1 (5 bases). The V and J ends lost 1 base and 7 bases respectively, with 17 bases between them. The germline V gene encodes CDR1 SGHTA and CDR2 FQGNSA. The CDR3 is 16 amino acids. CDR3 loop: CASSLVTGESRQPQHF. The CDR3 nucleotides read TGTGCCAGCAGCTTAGTAACGGGGGAAAGTCGACAGCCCCAGCATTTT.

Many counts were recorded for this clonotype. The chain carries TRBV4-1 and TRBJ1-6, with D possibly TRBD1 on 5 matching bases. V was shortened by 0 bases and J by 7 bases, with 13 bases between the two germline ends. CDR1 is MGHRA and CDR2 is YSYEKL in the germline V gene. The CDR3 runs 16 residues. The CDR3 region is CASSQEAGLKNSPLHF. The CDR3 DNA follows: TGCGCCAGCAGCCAAGAGGCAGGGCTGAAGAATTCACCCCTCCACTTT.

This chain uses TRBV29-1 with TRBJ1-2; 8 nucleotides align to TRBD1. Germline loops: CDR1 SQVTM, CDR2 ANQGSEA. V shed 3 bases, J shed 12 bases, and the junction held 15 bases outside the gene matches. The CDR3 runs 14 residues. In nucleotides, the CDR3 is TGCAGCGTTGAGTTGAACAGGGGGGGATCTGGAAACACCTTC. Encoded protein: CSVELNRGGSGNTF.

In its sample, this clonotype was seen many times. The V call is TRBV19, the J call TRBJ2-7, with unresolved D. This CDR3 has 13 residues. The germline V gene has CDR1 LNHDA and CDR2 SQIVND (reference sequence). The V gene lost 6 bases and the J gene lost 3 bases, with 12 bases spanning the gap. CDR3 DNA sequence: TGTGCCAGTAGCGCCGATTGGGGCTACGAGCAGTACTTC. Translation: CASSADWGYEQYF. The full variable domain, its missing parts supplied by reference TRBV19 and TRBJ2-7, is DGGITQSPKYLFRKEGQNVTLSCEQNLNHDAMYWYRQDPGQGLRLIYYSQIVNDFQKGDIAEGYSVSREKKESFPLTVTSAQKNPTAFYLCASSADWGYEQYFGPGTRLTVT.

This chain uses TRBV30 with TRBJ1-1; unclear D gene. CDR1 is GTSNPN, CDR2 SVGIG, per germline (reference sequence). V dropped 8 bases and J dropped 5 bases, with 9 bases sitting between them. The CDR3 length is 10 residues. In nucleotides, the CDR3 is TGTGCCCTGGTTAGGACTGAAGCTTTCTTT. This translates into CALVRTEAFF.

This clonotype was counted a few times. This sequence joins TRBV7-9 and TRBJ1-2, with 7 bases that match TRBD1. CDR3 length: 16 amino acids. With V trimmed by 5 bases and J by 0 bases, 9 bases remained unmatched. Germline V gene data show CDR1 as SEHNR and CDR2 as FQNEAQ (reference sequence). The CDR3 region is CASSHSAGGTNYGYTF. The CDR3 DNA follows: TGTGCCAGCAGCCACTCAGCAGGGGGAACTAACTATGGCTACACCTTC.

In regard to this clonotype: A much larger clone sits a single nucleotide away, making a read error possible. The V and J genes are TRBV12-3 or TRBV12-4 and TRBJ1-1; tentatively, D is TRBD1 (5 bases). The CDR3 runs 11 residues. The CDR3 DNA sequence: TGTGTCAGCAGCCACAGGACTGAAGCTTTCTTT. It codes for CVSSHRTEAFF.

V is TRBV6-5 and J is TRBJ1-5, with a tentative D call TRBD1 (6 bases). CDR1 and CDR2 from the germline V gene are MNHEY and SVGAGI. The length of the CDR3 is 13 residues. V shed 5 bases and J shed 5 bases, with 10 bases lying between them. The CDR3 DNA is TGTGCCAGCAGTCTACAGGGAGATCAGCCCCAGCATTTT. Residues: CASSLQGDQPQHF.